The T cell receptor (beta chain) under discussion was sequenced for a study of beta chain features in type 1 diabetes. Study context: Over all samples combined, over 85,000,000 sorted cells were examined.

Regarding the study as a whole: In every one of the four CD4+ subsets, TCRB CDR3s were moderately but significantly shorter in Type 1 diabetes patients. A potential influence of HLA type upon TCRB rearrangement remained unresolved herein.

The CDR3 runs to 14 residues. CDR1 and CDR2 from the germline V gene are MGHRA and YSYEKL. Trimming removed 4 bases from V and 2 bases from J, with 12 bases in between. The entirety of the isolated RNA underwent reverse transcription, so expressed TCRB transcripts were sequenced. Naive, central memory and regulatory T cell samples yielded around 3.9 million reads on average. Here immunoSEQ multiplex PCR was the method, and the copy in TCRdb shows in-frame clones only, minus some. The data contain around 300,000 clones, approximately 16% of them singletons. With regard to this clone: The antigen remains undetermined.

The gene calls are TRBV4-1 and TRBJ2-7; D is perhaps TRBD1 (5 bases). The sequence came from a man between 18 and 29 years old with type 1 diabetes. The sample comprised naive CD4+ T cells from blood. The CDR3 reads CASSPEQDPYEQYF. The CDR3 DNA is TGCGCCAGCAGCCCTGAACAGGACCCCTACGAGCAGTACTTC.